The clone carrying this TCR beta chain was picked up a small number of times. The data derive from a study of T cell repertoires in cytomegalovirus infection. TCRdb independently ran MiXCR on the reads; one entry per CDR3 protein. The data hold around 740,000 distinct CDR3 sequences, with less than 40% observed a single time. The trim removed 8 bases at V and 6 bases at J, leaving 6 bases unmatched. Per the germline V gene, CDR1 is SNHLY and CDR2 is FYNNEI. This CDR3 contains 13 residues. The chain links TRBV2 to TRBJ2-3; TRBD1 aligns across 9 bases. This TCR was recovered from a human donor in good health (CMV status not recorded). Some clones in this sample may be carry-over from other donors' samples. The source material was PBMCs. CDR3: CASGGTGKDTQYF. The CDR3 nucleotides read TGTGCCAGCGGGGGGACAGGGAAGGATACGCAGTATTTT.